This T cell receptor beta chain comes out of a study of shared clonotypes between healthy human individuals. A remark on this clone: Its cognate antigen is unknown.

Trimming removed 7 bases from V and 7 bases from J, with 12 bases in between. Germline CDR1 reads SGHNT; CDR2 reads YYREEE (reference sequence). CDR3 length: 12 residues. Participating donors were healthy, HIV-negative adults free of recent acute infections or vaccinations. Study-level findings and limits: Naive CD4 clonotypes overlapped across several donors at approximately 5%.

Deep-level running was used for the assay. Sorted-subset replicate PCRs used around 200 ng of genomic DNA. This amount corresponded to approximately 30,000 T cell genomes. Generated by immunoSEQ multiplex PCR, the TCRdb table keeps only in-frame clones and is missing some. The data contain approximately 940,000 clones, around 80% of them singletons. The chain links TRBV5-4 to TRBJ2-1, with D possibly being TRBD2 (5 bases). This TCR came from a man younger than 35 in good health. The sequencing input was memory CD4+ T cells sorted from blood. The sample's subset: CD45RA-negative fraction. For the CDR3, the DNA is TGTGCCAGCCAACTAGAACGAAATGAGCAGTTCTTC. Translation gives CASQLERNEQFF.